A few counts support the clone carrying this T cell receptor (beta chain). What it binds is unknown. Germline-derived CDR1 and CDR2 are MNHEY and SVGEGT. This CDR3 is built from 19 residues. Trimming removed 0 bases from V and 0 bases from J; junction bases left unmatched: 11. The entry originates in a study of response to subunit inactivated influenza vaccine. Regarding the study as a whole: Each seasonal influenza vaccination recruits few new T cells, the authors suggested.

TCRdb passed the RT-PCR reads through MiXCR, listing each CDR3 protein once. The sample has about 240,000 distinct CDR3 sequences; 9% to 15% are singletons. Specimen: non-naive T cells sorted from PBMCs, collected approximately 15 days before vaccination. The receptor's source is a man aged 45-65 years who received an inactivated influenza vaccine. This chain links TRBV6-2 or TRBV6-3 with TRBJ1-1; 9 nucleotides line up with TRBD1. The CDR3 DNA reads TGTGCCAGCAGTTACTCGACGGGACAGGGAACAAAGCTGAACACTGAAGCTTTCTTT. Its translation: CASSYSTGQGTKLNTEAFF.